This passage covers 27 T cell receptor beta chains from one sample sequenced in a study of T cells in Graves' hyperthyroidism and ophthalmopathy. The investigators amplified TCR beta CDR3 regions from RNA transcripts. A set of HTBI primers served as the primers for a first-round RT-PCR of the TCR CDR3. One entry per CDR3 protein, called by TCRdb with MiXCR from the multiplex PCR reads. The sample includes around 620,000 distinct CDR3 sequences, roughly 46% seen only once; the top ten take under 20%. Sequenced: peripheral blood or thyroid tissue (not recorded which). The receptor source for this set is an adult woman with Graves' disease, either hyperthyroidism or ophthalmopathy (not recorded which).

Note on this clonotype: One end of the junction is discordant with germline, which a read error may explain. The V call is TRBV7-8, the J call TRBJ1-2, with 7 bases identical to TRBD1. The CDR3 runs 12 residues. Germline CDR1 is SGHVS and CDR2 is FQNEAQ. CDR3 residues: CASRPRGGGVYF. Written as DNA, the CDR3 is TGTGCCAGCAGACCCCGGGGAGGGGGCGTTTACTTC.

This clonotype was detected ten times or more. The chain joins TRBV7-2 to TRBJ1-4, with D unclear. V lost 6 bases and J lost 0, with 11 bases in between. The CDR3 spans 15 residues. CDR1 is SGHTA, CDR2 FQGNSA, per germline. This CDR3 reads CASRGAIATNEKLFF. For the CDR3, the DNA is TGTGCCAGCAGAGGCGCAATTGCAACTAATGAAAAACTGTTTTTT.

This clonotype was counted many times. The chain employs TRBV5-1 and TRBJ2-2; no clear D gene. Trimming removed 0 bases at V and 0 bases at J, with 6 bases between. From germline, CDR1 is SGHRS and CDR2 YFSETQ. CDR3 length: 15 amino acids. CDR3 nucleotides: TGCGCCAGCAGCTTGGAGAGCCCGAACACCGGGGAGCTGTTTTTT. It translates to CASSLESPNTGELFF.

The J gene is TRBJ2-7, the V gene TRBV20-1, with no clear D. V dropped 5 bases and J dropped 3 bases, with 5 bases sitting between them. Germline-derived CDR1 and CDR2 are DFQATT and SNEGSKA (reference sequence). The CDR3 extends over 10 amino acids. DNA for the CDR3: TGCAGTGCTCAATACTACGAGCAGTACTTC. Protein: CSAQYYEQYF.

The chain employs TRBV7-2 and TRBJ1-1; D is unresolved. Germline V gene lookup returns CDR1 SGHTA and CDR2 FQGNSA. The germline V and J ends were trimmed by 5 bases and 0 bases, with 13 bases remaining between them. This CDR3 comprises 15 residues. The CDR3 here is CASSVVERMNTEAFF. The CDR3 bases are TGTGCCAGCAGCGTAGTGGAACGGATGAACACTGAAGCTTTCTTT. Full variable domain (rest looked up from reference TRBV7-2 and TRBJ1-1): GAGVSQSPSNKVTEKGKDVELRCDPISGHTALYWYRQSLGQGLEFLIYFQGNSAPDKSGLPSDRFSAERTGGSVSTLTIQRTQQEDSAVYLCASSVVERMNTEAFFGQGTRLTVV.

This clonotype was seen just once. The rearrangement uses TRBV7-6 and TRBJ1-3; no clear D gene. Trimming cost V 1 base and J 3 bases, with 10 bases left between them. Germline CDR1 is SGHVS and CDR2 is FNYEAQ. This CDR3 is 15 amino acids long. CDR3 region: CASSLGGHVGNTIYF. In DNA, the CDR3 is TGTGCCAGCAGCTTAGGTGGGCACGTTGGAAACACCATATATTTT.

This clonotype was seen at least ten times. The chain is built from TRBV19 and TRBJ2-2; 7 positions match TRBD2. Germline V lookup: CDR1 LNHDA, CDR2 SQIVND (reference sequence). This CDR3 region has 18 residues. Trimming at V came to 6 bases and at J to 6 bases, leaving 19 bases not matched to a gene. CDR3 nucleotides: TGTGCCAGTAGCCTTTACTCGGTGGTGGCGGGAGACTCCGGGGAGCTGTTTTTT. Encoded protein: CASSLYSVVAGDSGELFF.

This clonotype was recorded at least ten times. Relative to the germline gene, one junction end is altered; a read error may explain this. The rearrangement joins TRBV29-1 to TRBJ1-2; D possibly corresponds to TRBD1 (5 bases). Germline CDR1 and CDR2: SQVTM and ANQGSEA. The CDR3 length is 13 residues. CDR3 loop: CSVEAGRRYGYTF. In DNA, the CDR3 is TGCAGCGTAGAAGCGGGACGGCGATATGGCTACACCTTC. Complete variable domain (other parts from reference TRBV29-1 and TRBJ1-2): SAVISQKPSRDICQRGTSLTIQCQVDSQVTMMFWYRQQPGQSLTLIATANQGSEATYESGFVIDKFPISRPNLTFSTLTVSNMSPEDSSIYLCSVEAGRRYGYTFGSGTRLTVV.

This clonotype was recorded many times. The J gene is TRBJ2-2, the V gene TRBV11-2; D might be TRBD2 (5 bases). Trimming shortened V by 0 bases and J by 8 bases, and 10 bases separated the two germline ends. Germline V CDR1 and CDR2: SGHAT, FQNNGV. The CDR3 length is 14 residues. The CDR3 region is CASSLDRLAGELFF. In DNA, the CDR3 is TGTGCCAGCAGCTTAGATCGCCTAGCTGGGGAGCTGTTTTTT.

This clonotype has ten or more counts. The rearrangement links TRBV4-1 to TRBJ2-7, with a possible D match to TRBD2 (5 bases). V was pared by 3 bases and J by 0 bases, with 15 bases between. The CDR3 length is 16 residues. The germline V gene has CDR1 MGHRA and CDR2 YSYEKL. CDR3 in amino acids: CASSQYPGGPSYEQYF. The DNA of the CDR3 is TGCGCCAGCAGCCAGTACCCCGGAGGCCCCTCCTACGAGCAGTACTTC.

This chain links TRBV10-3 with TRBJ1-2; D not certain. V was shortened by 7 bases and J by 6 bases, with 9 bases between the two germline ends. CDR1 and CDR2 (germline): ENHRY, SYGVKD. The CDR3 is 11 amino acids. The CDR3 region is CAIKLADGYTF. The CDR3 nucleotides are TGTGCCATCAAGCTTGCTGATGGCTACACCTTC.

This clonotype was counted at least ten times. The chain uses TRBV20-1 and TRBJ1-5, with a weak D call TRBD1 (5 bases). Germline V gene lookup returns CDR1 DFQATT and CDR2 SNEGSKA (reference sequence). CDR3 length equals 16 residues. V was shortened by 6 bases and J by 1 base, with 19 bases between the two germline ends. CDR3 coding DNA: TGCAGTGCCGAGGTGAGGGTCTGGGGGAGCAATCAGCCCCAGCATTTT. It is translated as CSAEVRVWGSNQPQHF.

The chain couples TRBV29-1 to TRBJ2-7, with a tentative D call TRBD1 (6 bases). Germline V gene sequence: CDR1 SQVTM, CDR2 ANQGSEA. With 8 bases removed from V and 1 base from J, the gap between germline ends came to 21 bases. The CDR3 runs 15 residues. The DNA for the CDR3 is TGCAGCACCTTACAACCGGGACACGGGTCCTACGAGCAGTACTTC. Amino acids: CSTLQPGHGSYEQYF.

The CDR3: CASSEAGAYLTYEQYF. The CDR3 bases are TGTGCCAGCAGTGAAGCGGGAGCTTATCTCACCTACGAGCAGTACTTC. The chain uses TRBV2 and TRBJ2-7, with D perhaps matching TRBD2 (5 bases). V was shortened by 0 bases and J by 2 bases, with 14 bases between the two germline ends. Looked up from germline, CDR1 is SNHLY and CDR2 is FYNNEI. The CDR3 spans 16 residues.

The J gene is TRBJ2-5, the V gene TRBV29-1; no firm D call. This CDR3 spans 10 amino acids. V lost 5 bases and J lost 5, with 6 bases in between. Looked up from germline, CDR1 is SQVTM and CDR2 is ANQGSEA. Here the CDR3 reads CSVTRETQYF. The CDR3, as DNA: TGCAGCGTTACCCGGGAGACCCAGTACTTC.

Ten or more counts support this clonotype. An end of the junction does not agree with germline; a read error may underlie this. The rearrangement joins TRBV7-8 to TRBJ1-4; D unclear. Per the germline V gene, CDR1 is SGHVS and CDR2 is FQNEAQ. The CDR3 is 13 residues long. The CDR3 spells CASSSPEDEKLCF. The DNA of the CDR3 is TGTGCCAGCAGCTCCCCCGAAGATGAAAAACTGTGTTTT.

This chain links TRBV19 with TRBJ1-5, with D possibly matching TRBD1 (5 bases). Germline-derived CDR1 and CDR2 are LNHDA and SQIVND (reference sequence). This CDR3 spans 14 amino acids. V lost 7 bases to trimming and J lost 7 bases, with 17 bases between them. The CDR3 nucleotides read TGTGCCAGTACCAATGGGGACGGGAGGCAGCCCCAGCATTTT. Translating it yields CASTNGDGRQPQHF.

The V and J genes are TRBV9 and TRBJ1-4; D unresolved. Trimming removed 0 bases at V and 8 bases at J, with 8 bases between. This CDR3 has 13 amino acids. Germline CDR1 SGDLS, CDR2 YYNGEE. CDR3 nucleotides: TGTGCCAGCAGCGTAGTCATTGGAGAAAAACTGTTTTTT. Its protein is CASSVVIGEKLFF.

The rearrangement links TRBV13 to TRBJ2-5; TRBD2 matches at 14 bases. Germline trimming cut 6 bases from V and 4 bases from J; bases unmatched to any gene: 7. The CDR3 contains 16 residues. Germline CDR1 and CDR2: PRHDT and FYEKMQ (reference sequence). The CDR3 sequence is CASSEGLAGVRETQYF. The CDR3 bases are TGTGCCAGCAGTGAGGGACTAGCGGGAGTTAGAGAGACCCAGTACTTC. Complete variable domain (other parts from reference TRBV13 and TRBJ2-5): AAGVIQSPRHLIKEKRETATLKCYPIPRHDTVYWYQQGPGQDPQFLISFYEKMQSDKGSIPDRFSAQQFSDYHSELNMSSLELGDSALYFCASSEGLAGVRETQYFGPGTRLLVL.

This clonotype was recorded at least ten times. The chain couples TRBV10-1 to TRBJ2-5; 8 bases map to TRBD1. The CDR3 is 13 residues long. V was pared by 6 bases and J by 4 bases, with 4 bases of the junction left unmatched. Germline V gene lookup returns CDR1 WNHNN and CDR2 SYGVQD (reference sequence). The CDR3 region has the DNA TGCGCCAGCAGCACCGGGACAGGAGAGACCCAGTACTTC. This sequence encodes CASSTGTGETQYF.

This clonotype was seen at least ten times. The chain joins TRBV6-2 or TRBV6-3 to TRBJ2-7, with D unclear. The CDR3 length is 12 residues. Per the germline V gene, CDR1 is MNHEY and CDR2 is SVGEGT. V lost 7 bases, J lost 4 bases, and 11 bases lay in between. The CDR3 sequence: CASNGKLYEQYF. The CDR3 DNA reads TGTGCCAGCAACGGCAAACTTTACGAGCAGTACTTC.

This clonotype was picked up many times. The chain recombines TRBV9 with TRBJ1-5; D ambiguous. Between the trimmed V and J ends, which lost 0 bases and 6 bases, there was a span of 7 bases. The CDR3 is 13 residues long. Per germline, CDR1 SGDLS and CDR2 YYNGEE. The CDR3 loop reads CASSVDVGQPQHF. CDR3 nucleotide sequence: TGTGCCAGCAGCGTAGACGTCGGTCAGCCCCAGCATTTT.

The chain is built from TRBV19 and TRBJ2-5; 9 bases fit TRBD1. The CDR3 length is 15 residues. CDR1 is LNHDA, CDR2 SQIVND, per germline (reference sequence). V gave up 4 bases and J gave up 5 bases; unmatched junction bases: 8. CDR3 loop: CASSTPTGGSETQYF. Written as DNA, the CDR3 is TGTGCCAGTAGTACCCCGACAGGGGGGTCCGAGACCCAGTACTTC.

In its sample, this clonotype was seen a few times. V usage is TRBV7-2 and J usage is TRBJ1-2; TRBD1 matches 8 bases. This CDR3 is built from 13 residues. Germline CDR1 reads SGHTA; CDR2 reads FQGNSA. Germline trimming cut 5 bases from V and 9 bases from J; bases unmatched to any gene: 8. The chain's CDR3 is CASSTRQGSSYTF. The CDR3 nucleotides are TGTGCCAGCAGCACAAGACAGGGGTCCAGCTACACCTTC.

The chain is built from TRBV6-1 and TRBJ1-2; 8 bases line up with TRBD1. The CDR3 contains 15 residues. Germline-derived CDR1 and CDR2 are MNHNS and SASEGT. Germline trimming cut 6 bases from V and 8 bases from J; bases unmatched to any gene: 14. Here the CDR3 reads CASSPSVTGARGYTF. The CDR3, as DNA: TGTGCCAGCAGCCCATCGGTGACAGGGGCACGCGGCTACACCTTC.

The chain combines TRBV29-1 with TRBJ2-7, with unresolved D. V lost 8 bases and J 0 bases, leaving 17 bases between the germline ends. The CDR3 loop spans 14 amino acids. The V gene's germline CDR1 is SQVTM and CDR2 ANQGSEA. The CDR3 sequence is CSSQDTVSSYEQYF. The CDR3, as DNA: TGCAGCAGCCAAGATACAGTTAGCTCCTACGAGCAGTACTTC.

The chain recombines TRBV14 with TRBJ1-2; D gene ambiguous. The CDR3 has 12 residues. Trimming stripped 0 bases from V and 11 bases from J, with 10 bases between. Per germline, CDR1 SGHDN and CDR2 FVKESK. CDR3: CASSQDSGLYTF. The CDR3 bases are TGTGCCAGCAGCCAAGATAGCGGATTGTACACCTTC.